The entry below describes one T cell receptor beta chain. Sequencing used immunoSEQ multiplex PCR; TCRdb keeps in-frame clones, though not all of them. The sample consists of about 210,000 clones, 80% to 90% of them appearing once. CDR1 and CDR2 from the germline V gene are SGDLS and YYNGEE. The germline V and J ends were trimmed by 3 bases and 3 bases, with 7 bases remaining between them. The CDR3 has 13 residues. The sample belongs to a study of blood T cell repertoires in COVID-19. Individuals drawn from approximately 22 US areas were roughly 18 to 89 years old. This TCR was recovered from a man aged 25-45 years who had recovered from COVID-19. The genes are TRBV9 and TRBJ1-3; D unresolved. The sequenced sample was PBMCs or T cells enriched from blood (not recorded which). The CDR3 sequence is CASSGAVGNTIYF. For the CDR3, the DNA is TGTGCCAGCAGCGGGGCAGTTGGAAACACCATATATTTT.